Below, one T cell receptor beta chain is given with its context. Its antigen is undetermined. Repertoires were generated with immunoSEQ multiplex PCR, while TCRdb's copy carries only in-frame clones and drops some. The sample includes about 32,000 clones, around 86% of them seen just once. After stimulus-free culture, autoproliferating CFSE-dim and non-proliferating CFSE-high T cells were sequenced separately. Roughly 5x10^7 CFSE-labeled PBMCs were cultured less than 8 days unstimulated, then replicate wells were pooled. Without exogenous stimuli, around 0.54 uM CFSE-labeled PBMCs were cultured serum-free. The sample comes from a study of memory B cells and T cells in multiple sclerosis. General observations from the study: Clone-set sizes differed between compartments, so shared clonotype counts needed normalization.

Germline trimming cut 3 bases from V and 10 bases from J; bases unmatched to any gene: 9. The CDR3 covers 15 residues. The germline V gene encodes CDR1 MNHGY and CDR2 SVAAGI. The receptor comes from a human donor with multiple sclerosis. The rearrangement joins TRBV6-9 to TRBJ1-6; the match to TRBD1 covers 7 bases. Source material: PBMCs from blood kept in culture. CDR3 bases: TGTGCCAGCAGTTACTCGTGGACAGGAGGATCACCCCTCCACTTT. Translated: CASSYSWTGGSPLHF.